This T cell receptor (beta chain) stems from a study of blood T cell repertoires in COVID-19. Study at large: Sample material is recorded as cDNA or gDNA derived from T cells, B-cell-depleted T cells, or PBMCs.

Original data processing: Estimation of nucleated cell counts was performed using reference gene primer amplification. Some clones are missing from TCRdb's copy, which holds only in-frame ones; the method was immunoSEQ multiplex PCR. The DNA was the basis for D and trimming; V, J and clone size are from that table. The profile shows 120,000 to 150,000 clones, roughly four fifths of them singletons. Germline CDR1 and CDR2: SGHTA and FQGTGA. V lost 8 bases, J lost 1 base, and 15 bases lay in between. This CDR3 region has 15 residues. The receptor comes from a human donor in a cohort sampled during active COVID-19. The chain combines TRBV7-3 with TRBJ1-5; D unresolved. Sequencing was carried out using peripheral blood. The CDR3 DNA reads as TGTGCCAGCCAACCTCGCGTATTAAGCAATCAGCCCCAGCATTTT. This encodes CASQPRVLSNQPQHF.